The source of this T cell receptor (beta chain) is a study of blood T cell repertoires in COVID-19. About the research overall: Acute and convalescent COVID-19 samples came from the United States, Italy and Spain.

In the original workflow: By means of reference gene primer amplification, nucleated cell counts were estimated. Using immunoSEQ multiplex PCR, the repertoire was profiled, and TCRdb retains in-frame clones only, with some absent. For V, J and clone size, that table is used; D and trimming come from the DNA. The sample consists of over 130,000 clones, 75% to 85% of them appearing once. CDR1 and CDR2 from the germline V gene are MNHEY and SVGAGI. After removal of 10 bases from V and 0 bases from J, the junction contained 7 bases not matched to a gene. The CDR3 has 15 amino acids. The source of this sequence is a woman older than 75 with active or convalescent COVID-19. V is TRBV6-5 and J is TRBJ1-5; 9 nucleotides agree with TRBD1. Source material: peripheral blood. CDR3 region: CATGQGLYSNQPQHF. The CDR3 coding sequence is TGTGCCACCGGACAGGGGCTTTATAGCAATCAGCCCCAGCATTTT.